The clone carrying this TCR beta chain was seen a few times. The sample comes from a study of blood T cells in healthy people across ages. Germline V lookup: CDR1 LNHNV, CDR2 YYDKDF (reference sequence). V lost 0 bases to trimming and J lost 5 bases, with 5 bases between them. The CDR3 covers 13 residues. For the second PCR, which ran for about 6 to 11 cycles, a sample-barcoded 5' primer and a J-beta primer mix were used. Each CDR3 protein gets one entry after TCRdb re-called the 5' RACE reads with MiXCR. The sample records 700,000 or so distinct CDR3 sequences, 22% being singletons. The chain couples TRBV15 to TRBJ2-1; D remains unclear. The receptor was derived from a man aged 70 or older in good health. The sample taken for sequencing was blood. The DNA for the CDR3 is TGTGCCACCAGCAGAGACACGAACAATGAGCAGTTCTTC. Translating it yields CATSRDTNNEQFF.